This entry concerns a single T cell receptor (beta chain). Its target is unknown. CD45RO negativity and positive selection for CCR7 defined naive CD8 cells, a population that excluded terminally differentiated effector memory CD45RA+ cells. These data originate in a study of shared clonotypes between healthy human individuals. General study results and limits: Blood was the only sampled material, and tissue repertoires likely differ. The donor pool, a small one, limited the genetic and exposure-history diversity represented. Naive subsets generally had larger estimated richness than memory subsets.

Using immunoSEQ multiplex PCR, the repertoire was profiled, and TCRdb retains in-frame clones only, with some absent. Of about 2.1 million clones in the sample, 85% to 95% are singletons; the top ten hold 1.5% to 2%. Unmatched junction bases numbered 3, after V lost 2 bases and J lost 2 bases. Germline CDR1 and CDR2: SGHAT and FQNNGV. CDR3 size: 14 residues. Sequences were obtained from naive CD8+ T cells from PBMCs. The chain has TRBV11-2 and TRBJ2-7, with 7 bases lining up with TRBD1. The TCR sequence derives from a man between 18 and 29 years old in good health. Some clones in this sample may be carry-over from other donors' samples. DNA for the CDR3: TGTGCCAGCAGCTTAACAGGGGTGGCCTACGAGCAGTACTTC. The encoded protein is CASSLTGVAYEQYF.